These 14 T cell receptor beta chains came from one sample sequenced in a study of CD8 T cells in ankylosing spondylitis. From the 5' RACE reads, TCRdb called clonotypes with MiXCR, one entry per CDR3 protein. The repertoire has under 300,000 distinct CDR3 sequences, around 10% of them found once; the top ten carry around 7%. The sequenced sample consisted of blood, either unsorted or a sorted T cell fraction (not recorded which). All receptors come from a male donor with ankylosing spondylitis or in good health (not recorded which).

In this sample, this clonotype turned up many times. This sequence joins TRBV20-1 and TRBJ2-2; D tentatively reads TRBD1 or TRBD2 (6 bases each). This CDR3 contains 14 residues. CDR1 is DFQATT and CDR2 is SNEGSKA in the germline V gene (reference sequence). Trimming left V 6 bases short and J 3 bases short, with 14 bases between. Here the CDR3 DNA reads TGCAGTGCGCCACCGGGGGCGGACACCGGGGAGCTGTTTTTT. It codes for CSAPPGADTGELFF.

In this sample, this clonotype turned up many times. The J gene is TRBJ2-1, the V gene TRBV9; no reliable D call. Trimming took 0 bases from V and 7 from J, leaving 11 bases between them. The germline CDR1 and CDR2 sequences are SGDLS and YYNGEE. The CDR3 totals 14 residues. The CDR3 sequence is CASSVVSATNEQFF. CDR3 DNA sequence: TGTGCCAGCAGCGTAGTGTCGGCGACAAATGAGCAGTTCTTC.

The table lists this clonotype with many counts. The chain joins TRBV7-3 to TRBJ2-7, with a weak D call TRBD2 (6 bases). The CDR3 loop spans 13 amino acids. The germline V and J ends were trimmed by 5 bases and 2 bases, with 10 bases remaining between them. Germline V gene data show CDR1 as SGHTA and CDR2 as FQGTGA. In DNA, the CDR3 is TGTGCCAGCAGCCTCTCGGGAGCCTACGAGCAGTACTTC. Translation gives CASSLSGAYEQYF.

The rearrangement joins TRBV7-3 to TRBJ2-6, with D unresolved. The germline V gene has CDR1 SGHTA and CDR2 FQGTGA. V lost 1 base and J lost 1, with 8 bases in between. CDR3 length: 16 amino acids. The CDR3 protein is CASSLRGESGANVLTF. CDR3 DNA: TGTGCCAGCAGCTTAAGGGGTGAATCTGGGGCCAACGTCCTGACTTTC.

Many counts were recorded for this clonotype. The rearrangement joins TRBV15 to TRBJ2-7, with TRBD2 matching over 12 bases. The V segment lost 8 bases and the J segment 2 bases; nucleotides outside the gene matches: 4. The CDR3 is 14 amino acids. Germline V gene lookup returns CDR1 LNHNV and CDR2 YYDKDF (reference sequence). CDR3 in amino acids: CATAGTSGPYEQYF. The CDR3 bases are TGTGCCACCGCCGGGACTAGCGGGCCCTACGAGCAGTACTTC.

This clonotype showed up just a few times. This chain joins TRBV5-6 and TRBJ2-1; D could derive from TRBD1 or TRBD2 (6 bases each). The germline V and J ends were trimmed by 2 bases and 8 bases, with 14 bases remaining between them. Germline-derived CDR1 and CDR2 are SGHDT and YYEEEE. The CDR3 contains 14 residues. CDR3 nucleotides: TGTGCCAGCAGCTTCGAGGGCCGGGGGCATGAGCAGTTCTTC. Encoded protein: CASSFEGRGHEQFF.

This clonotype was seen repeatedly, ten times or more. V usage is TRBV7-3 and J usage is TRBJ2-3; possibly TRBD1 or TRBD2 for D (5 bases each). The CDR3 is made up of 16 amino acids. Trimming cost V 5 bases and J 4 bases, with 19 bases left between them. Germline lookup yields CDR1 SGHTA and CDR2 FQGTGA. The DNA for the CDR3 is TGTGCCAGCAGCCCTACCGGGACCCGGGCGGCAGATACGCAGTATTTT. Translated: CASSPTGTRAADTQYF.

Concerning this clonotype itself: A much larger clone is a single base away; this may be a read error. The CDR3 loop reads CASSLGILDTYEQYF. DNA for the CDR3: TGTGCCAGCAGCTTAGGCATCCTAGATACCTACGAGCAGTACTTC. J is TRBJ2-7 and V is TRBV13; no clear D. The CDR3 runs 15 residues. Trimming removed 0 bases at V and 2 bases at J, with 11 bases between. The germline gives CDR1 PRHDT, CDR2 FYEKMQ (reference sequence).

This clonotype came up a few times. V is TRBV9 and J is TRBJ1-4; no reliable D call. The V gene lost 3 bases and the J gene lost 8 bases, with 11 bases spanning the gap. Germline V gene lookup returns CDR1 SGDLS and CDR2 YYNGEE. The CDR3 is made up of 13 amino acids. The CDR3 DNA is TGTGCCAGCAGCGCTTCTATCAACGAAAAACTGTTTTTT. It specifies CASSASINEKLFF.

This clonotype was observed at least ten times. V gene TRBV2 combines with J gene TRBJ2-3; D gene uncertain. Germline loops: CDR1 SNHLY, CDR2 FYNNEI. The CDR3 extends over 13 amino acids. Trimming shortened V by 7 bases and J by 0 bases, and 8 bases separated the two germline ends. The DNA of the CDR3 is TGTGCCAGCACATACTCTAGCACAGATACGCAGTATTTT. This sequence encodes CASTYSSTDTQYF.

This clonotype has more than one count but fewer than ten. The J gene is TRBJ2-2, the V gene TRBV5-1; no reliable D call. This CDR3 contains 15 residues. V was cut by 1 base and J by 2 bases, with 9 bases left in between. Germline lookup yields CDR1 SGHRS and CDR2 YFSETQ. DNA of the CDR3: TGCGCCAGCAGCTTGTTGGGGTCTAACACCGGGGAGCTGTTTTTT. Its translation: CASSLLGSNTGELFF. Together with reference TRBV5-1 and TRBJ2-2, the CDR3 gives the full variable domain: KAGVTQTPRYLIKTRGQQVTLSCSPISGHRSVSWYQQTPGQGLQFLFEYFSETQRNKGNFPGRFSGRQFSNSRSEMNVSTLELGDSALYLCASSLLGSNTGELFFGEGSRLTVL.

This clonotype appeared many times. The gene calls are TRBV15 and TRBJ2-3; D ambiguous. Germline loops: CDR1 LNHNV, CDR2 YYDKDF (reference sequence). The CDR3 consists of 13 residues. Trimming shortened V by 1 base and J by 5 bases, and 7 bases separated the two germline ends. The CDR3 sequence: CATSRGRRDTQYF. DNA of the CDR3: TGTGCCACCAGCAGAGGCCGAAGAGATACGCAGTATTTT.

This clonotype was seen at least ten times. The chain recombines TRBV5-6 with TRBJ2-1, with 8 bases identical to TRBD1. CDR1 SGHDT and CDR2 YYEEEE come from the germline V gene. The CDR3 is made up of 16 amino acids. Germline trimming cut 4 bases from V and 2 bases from J; bases unmatched to any gene: 8. The CDR3 DNA is TGTGCCAGCAGCCCGTCGGGACAGGCGGCCTACAATGAGCAGTTCTTC. Its translation: CASSPSGQAAYNEQFF.

This clonotype was seen many times. The chain uses TRBV5-1 and TRBJ2-1; possibly TRBD2 for D (6 bases). The V gene lost 3 bases and the J gene lost 4 bases, with 14 bases spanning the gap. The CDR3 has 15 amino acids. Germline CDR1 SGHRS, CDR2 YFSETQ. The CDR3: CASSSGLGRYNEQFF. DNA of the CDR3: TGCGCCAGCAGCTCGGGACTTGGCCGATACAATGAGCAGTTCTTC.